A selection of T cell receptor beta chains follows, all from one sample in a study of CD8+ T cells in alopecia areata. Sequencing used immunoSEQ multiplex PCR; TCRdb keeps in-frame clones, though not all of them. This table has 150,000 to 200,000 clones, 55% appearing once. Sequencing used CD4+ T cells sorted from blood. These receptors were taken from a human donor in good health. Each CDR3 is given with its conserved first and last residue. D genes are given only for firm matches. Not every row has a clone size; where given, it reads once, few, many or a size class.

J: TRBJ2-6; D: -; V: TRBV14; size: few; DNA: TGTGCCAGCAGCCTCGTGGGGTCAGGGGGGGCCAACGTCCTGACTTTC; CDR3: CASSLVGSGGANVLTF
J: TRBJ2-7; D: -; V: TRBV18; size: -; DNA: TGTGCCAGCTCACCACTGGAAGGGAGCGCCTACGAGCAGTACTTC; CDR3: CASSPLEGSAYEQYF
J: TRBJ1-2; D: -; V: TRBV2; size: once; DNA: TGTGCCAGCAAGTCGACAGATGGTATGGATGGCTACACCTTC; CDR3: CASKSTDGMDGYTF
J: TRBJ2-4; D: TRBD2; V: TRBV15; size: -; DNA: TGTGCCACCAGCGCTCGACTAGCGGGAGGGTACGGGACCAAAAACATTCAGTACTTC; CDR3: CATSARLAGGYGTKNIQYF
J: TRBJ2-1; D: -; V: TRBV5-1; size: -; DNA: TGCGCCAGCGCGTCCTCATTCGCGGGCCTCACCGTTAATGAGCAGTTCTTC; CDR3: CASASSFAGLTVNEQFF
J: TRBJ2-1; D: TRBD2; V: TRBV5-6; size: -; DNA: TGTGCCAGCAGCATACTAGCGGGAGGGAGTGATGAGCAGTTCTTC; CDR3: CASSILAGGSDEQFF
J: TRBJ2-4; D: -; V: TRBV5-6; size: -; DNA: TGTGCCAGCAGCTTTGGACCGACCGCGGTTCAGTACTTC; CDR3: CASSFGPTAVQYF
J: TRBJ2-7; D: TRBD1; V: TRBV7-2; size: few; DNA: TGTGCCAGCAGCTTTGGACAGGGATACGAGCAGTACTTC; CDR3: CASSFGQGYEQYF
J: TRBJ1-5; D: -; V: TRBV30; size: -; DNA: TGTGCCTGGAGTCAAGGGCATCAGCCCCAGCATTTT; CDR3: CAWSQGHQPQHF
J: TRBJ2-1; D: TRBD2; V: TRBV6-5; size: -; DNA: TGTGCCACCAGTTTCAGCGGGAGGTCCTACAATGAGCAGTTCTTC; CDR3: CATSFSGRSYNEQFF
J: TRBJ2-3; D: TRBD2; V: TRBV7-2; size: -; DNA: TGTGCCAGCAGCTTTTCGTTATTGAGGACTAGTGTGGATACGCAGTATTTT; CDR3: CASSFSLLRTSVDTQYF
J: TRBJ1-5; D: TRBD1; V: TRBV30; size: -; DNA: TGTGCCTGGAGTCGGACAGGTGGGATTCAGCCCCAGCATTTT; CDR3: CAWSRTGGIQPQHF
J: TRBJ1-1; D: -; V: TRBV29-1; size: -; DNA: TGCAGCGGGTTAAACACTGAAGCTTTCTTT; CDR3: CSGLNTEAFF
J: TRBJ2-2; D: -; V: TRBV30; size: -; DNA: TGTGCCTGGAGAGGGTGGCTGTCAACCGGGGAGCTGTTTTTT; CDR3: CAWRGWLSTGELFF
J: TRBJ2-7; D: -; V: TRBV15; size: -; DNA: TGTGCCACCAGCAGAGCGGGGTCCGAGCAGTACTTC; CDR3: CATSRAGSEQYF
J: TRBJ2-7; D: TRBD1; V: TRBV6-5; size: -; DNA: TGTGCCAGCCGAGGGACAGCCTACGAGCAGTACTTC; CDR3: CASRGTAYEQYF
J: TRBJ1-2; D: -; V: TRBV6-1; size: -; DNA: TGTGCCAGCATGGTGGTGTCCTATGGCTACACCTTC; CDR3: CASMVVSYGYTF
J: TRBJ1-2; D: -; V: TRBV29-1; size: -; DNA: TGCAGCGTTGAAGGAAATGCGGGCCCTCTCGGCTACACCTTC; CDR3: CSVEGNAGPLGYTF
J: TRBJ2-5; D: TRBD1; V: TRBV7-8; size: few; DNA: TGTGCCAGCAGCTTAGGGACAGGGGAGACCCAGTACTTC; CDR3: CASSLGTGETQYF
J: TRBJ2-1; D: -; V: TRBV29-1; size: -; DNA: TGCAGCGGGGTTCTGGGGAGCTCCTACAATGAGCAGTTCTTC; CDR3: CSGVLGSSYNEQFF
J: TRBJ2-7; D: -; V: TRBV28; size: few; DNA: TGTGCCAGCAGCCAGAGCTCCTACGAGCAGTACTTC; CDR3: CASSQSSYEQYF
J: TRBJ2-5; D: TRBD2; V: TRBV15; size: -; DNA: TGTGCCACCAGCAGAGGGGAGCGGGAGGGCCGGAAGACCCAGTACTTC; CDR3: CATSRGEREGRKTQYF